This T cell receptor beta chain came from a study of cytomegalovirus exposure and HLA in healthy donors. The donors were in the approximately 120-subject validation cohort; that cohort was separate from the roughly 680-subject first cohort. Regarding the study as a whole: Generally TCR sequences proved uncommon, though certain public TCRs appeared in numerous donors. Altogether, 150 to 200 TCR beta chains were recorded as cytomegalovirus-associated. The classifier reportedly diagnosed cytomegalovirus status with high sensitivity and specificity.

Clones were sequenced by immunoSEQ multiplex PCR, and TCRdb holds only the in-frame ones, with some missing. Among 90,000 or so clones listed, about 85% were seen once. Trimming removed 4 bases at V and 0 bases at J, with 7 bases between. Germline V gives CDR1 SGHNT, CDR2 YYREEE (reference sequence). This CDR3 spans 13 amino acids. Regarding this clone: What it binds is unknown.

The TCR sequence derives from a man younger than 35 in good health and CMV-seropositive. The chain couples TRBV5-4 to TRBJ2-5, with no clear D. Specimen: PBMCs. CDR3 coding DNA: TGTGCCAGCAGCCGACAAAACCAAGAGACCCAGTACTTC. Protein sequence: CASSRQNQETQYF. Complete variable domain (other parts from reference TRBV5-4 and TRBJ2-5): ETGVTQSPTHLIKTRGQQVTLRCSSQSGHNTVSWYQQALGQGPQFIFQYYREEENGRGNFPPRFSGLQFPNYSSELNVNALELDDSALYLCASSRQNQETQYFGPGTRLLVL.